A single sample gave rise to the 25 T cell receptor beta chains below, sequenced in a study of OX40 agonist ivuxolimab in advanced cancers. Libraries were prepared by immunoSEQ multiplex PCR; TCRdb keeps only in-frame clonotypes and omits some of them. The sample has 82,000 or so clones; about 85% are singletons. Sequences were derived from CD4+ or CD8+ T cells sorted from blood, sampled in a trial of the OX40 agonist ivuxolimab. The receptors stem from an adult with an advanced solid tumor such as melanoma, head and neck, liver or kidney cancer.

The chain employs TRBV9 and TRBJ2-5; D is ambiguous. V dropped 0 bases and J dropped 4 bases, with 7 bases sitting between them. Germline V gene sequence: CDR1 SGDLS, CDR2 YYNGEE. The CDR3 consists of 13 residues. The CDR3 here is CASSVGSRETQYF. In nucleotides, the CDR3 is TGTGCCAGCAGCGTAGGCTCCCGAGAGACCCAGTACTTC.

The CDR3 spells CASSAPGNRGITEAFF. CDR3 sequence (DNA): TGTGCCAGCAGCGCCCCCGGGAACAGAGGGATTACTGAAGCTTTCTTT. The gene calls are TRBV7-9 and TRBJ1-1; no clear D. Per the germline V gene, CDR1 is SEHNR and CDR2 is FQNEAQ (reference sequence). The CDR3 spans 16 residues. V lost 5 bases, J lost 5 bases, and 21 bases lay in between.

This chain uses TRBV5-1 with TRBJ2-5; no reliable D call. The V gene's germline CDR1 is SGHRS and CDR2 YFSETQ. Between the trimmed V and J ends, which lost 2 bases and 5 bases, there was a span of 7 bases. The CDR3 covers 12 residues. The CDR3 reads CASSFSGETQYF. The CDR3 DNA is TGCGCCAGCAGCTTCTCCGGGGAGACCCAGTACTTC. Looking up the rest from reference TRBV5-1 and TRBJ2-5 gives the full variable domain: KAGVTQTPRYLIKTRGQQVTLSCSPISGHRSVSWYQQTPGQGLQFLFEYFSETQRNKGNFPGRFSGRQFSNSRSEMNVSTLELGDSALYLCASSFSGETQYFGPGTRLLVL.

J is TRBJ2-4 and V is TRBV10-3; 7 nucleotides line up with TRBD1. The V and J ends lost 5 bases and 6 bases, in that order; junction bases with no gene match: 7. Germline V gives CDR1 ENHRY, CDR2 SYGVKD. The CDR3 covers 14 residues. The CDR3 nucleotides read TGTGCCATCAGTTTAGACAGGGATCTAAACATTCAGTACTTC. Its protein is CAISLDRDLNIQYF.

The genes are TRBV7-2 and TRBJ2-1, with TRBD2 as a possible D gene (5 bases). V lost 9 bases, J lost 0 bases, and 15 bases lay in between. CDR1 SGHTA and CDR2 FQGNSA come from the germline V gene. There are 15 residues in the CDR3. The CDR3 protein is CASSTVAGSYNEQFF. The CDR3 DNA is TGTGCCAGTTCTACAGTGGCGGGCTCCTACAATGAGCAGTTCTTC.

The CDR3 here is CASSLAAQSNEKLFF. In DNA form, the CDR3 reads TGCGCCAGCAGCTTGGCAGCTCAGTCTAATGAAAAACTGTTTTTT. V and J are TRBV5-1 and TRBJ1-4; the D is unclear. The germline V gene encodes CDR1 SGHRS and CDR2 YFSETQ. Trimming took 0 bases from V and 3 from J, leaving 9 bases between them. This CDR3 comprises 15 residues.

The chain recombines TRBV9 with TRBJ2-7; the D call may be TRBD1 or TRBD2 (6 bases each). V was trimmed by 4 bases and J by 2 bases, leaving 7 bases between them. CDR1 SGDLS and CDR2 YYNGEE come from the germline V gene. This CDR3 contains 12 residues. CDR3 residues: CASSRGAYEQYF. CDR3 sequence (DNA): TGTGCCAGCAGCAGGGGGGCCTACGAGCAGTACTTC.

DNA of the CDR3: TGCGCCAGCAGCCCACGGGGGCTAAGCACAGATACGCAGTATTTT. It codes for CASSPRGLSTDTQYF. The chain joins TRBV4-3 to TRBJ2-3; either TRBD1 or TRBD2 may fit D (6 bases each). The CDR3 totals 15 residues. Germline loops: CDR1 LGHNA, CDR2 YSLEER. Deletions cut 4 bases from V and 0 bases from J, with 11 bases between.

A few counts support this clone. The chain combines TRBV5-1 with TRBJ1-2; 7 bases are shared with TRBD1. Germline CDR1 reads SGHRS; CDR2 reads YFSETQ. V dropped 2 bases and J dropped 8; count of bases not matched to a gene: 9. The CDR3 contains 14 residues. The CDR3: CASSFLQGLEGYTF. The CDR3 DNA follows: TGCGCCAGCAGCTTCCTACAGGGGTTAGAGGGCTACACCTTC.

The gene calls are TRBV2 and TRBJ2-7; D is possibly TRBD1 (6 bases). The germline gives CDR1 SNHLY, CDR2 FYNNEI. V was trimmed by 5 bases and J by 2 bases, leaving 13 bases between them. The CDR3 is 14 amino acids. The CDR3 nucleotides are TGTGCCAGCAGTCCACCAGGGGTTCCCTACGAGCAGTACTTC. Translation gives CASSPPGVPYEQYF.

As for this clone: A read error may account for a junction end that differs from germline. The chain couples TRBV18 to TRBJ1-1; 7 positions match TRBD1. Germline V gene lookup returns CDR1 KGHSH and CDR2 LQKENI. There are 15 residues in the CDR3. As DNA, the CDR3 is TGTGCCAGCTCACGATCCGGGACAGCCAACACTGAAGCTTTTTTT. Its protein product is CASSRSGTANTEAFF.

The chain combines TRBV27 with TRBJ1-1; 8 nucleotides agree with TRBD1. The CDR3 length is 16 residues. The germline V gene encodes CDR1 MNHEY and CDR2 SMNVEV (reference sequence). Trimming took 2 bases from V and 6 from J; bases not matched to a gene: 11. The CDR3 sequence: CASSLTRTGRGSEAFF. CDR3 coding DNA: TGTGCCAGCAGTTTAACTAGGACAGGGAGGGGGTCTGAAGCTTTCTTT.

This chain joins TRBV6-6 and TRBJ1-1; TRBD1 aligns across 9 bases. The V segment lost 5 bases and the J segment 4 bases; nucleotides outside the gene matches: 8. CDR1 is MNHNY, CDR2 SVGAGI, per germline (reference sequence). This CDR3 has 15 amino acids. CDR3 nucleotides: TGTGCCAGCAGTCTCCCGGGACAGGGCTCCACTGAAGCTTTCTTT. Translating it yields CASSLPGQGSTEAFF.

The chain links TRBV28 to TRBJ2-7; D is tentatively TRBD1 or TRBD2 (5 bases each). The germline CDR1 and CDR2 sequences are MDHEN and SYDVKM. CDR3 length: 13 amino acids. Trimming removed 6 bases at V and 5 bases at J, with 14 bases between. In nucleotides, the CDR3 is TGTGCCAGCAGCCTATCCGGGGCGGACGAGCAGTACTTC. It specifies CASSLSGADEQYF.

The chain couples TRBV13 to TRBJ1-4, with 7 nucleotides matching TRBD1. CDR3 length equals 14 residues. Per the germline V gene, CDR1 is PRHDT and CDR2 is FYEKMQ (reference sequence). Trimming at V came to 1 base and at J to 10 bases, leaving 6 bases not matched to a gene. The CDR3 DNA follows: TGTGCCAGCAGCTTAGACAGGGGTAGGGGAAAACTGTTTTTT. Protein product: CASSLDRGRGKLFF.

The chain carries TRBV30 and TRBJ2-1; TRBD1 might be the D (6 bases). The germline V gene has CDR1 GTSNPN and CDR2 SVGIG (reference sequence). Trimming took off 2 bases at V and 4 bases at J, with 9 bases between the two ends. The CDR3 has 13 amino acids. The CDR3 spells CAWSTDSYNEQFF. In nucleotides, the CDR3 is TGTGCCTGGAGTACGGACAGTTACAATGAGCAGTTCTTC.

V and J are TRBV28 and TRBJ2-7, with D possibly matching TRBD2 (5 bases). The CDR3 sequence is 12 residues long. Germline values: CDR1 MDHEN, CDR2 SYDVKM. V was pared by 11 bases and J by 2 bases, with 13 bases between. The CDR3 sequence: CARGRQAYEQYF. Written as DNA, the CDR3 is TGTGCCCGGGGAAGGCAAGCCTACGAGCAGTACTTC.

This clone was seen a handful of times. The chain joins TRBV10-1 to TRBJ1-6; 9 bases fit TRBD1. The CDR3 extends over 13 amino acids. V gave up 4 bases and J gave up 11 bases; unmatched junction bases: 3. CDR1 is WNHNN, CDR2 SYGVQD, per germline (reference sequence). Here the CDR3 DNA reads TGCGCCAGCAGTGCAGACAGGGGGACACCCCTCCACTTT. It translates to CASSADRGTPLHF.

The chain couples TRBV4-3 to TRBJ2-7; perhaps D is TRBD1 or TRBD2 (5 bases each). The germline V gene has CDR1 LGHNA and CDR2 YSLEER. The CDR3 length is 16 residues. V was cut by 0 bases and J by 3 bases, with 15 bases left in between. For the CDR3, the DNA is TGCGCCAGCAGCCAAGACCTGGGGGTGGTAGGCTACGAGCAGTACTTC. Translation: CASSQDLGVVGYEQYF.

The rearrangement links TRBV2 to TRBJ1-2; weak D call: TRBD1 (6 bases). In germline, CDR1 is SNHLY, CDR2 FYNNEI. The CDR3 is made up of 14 amino acids. V was trimmed by 4 bases and J by 4 bases, leaving 13 bases between them. CDR3 coding DNA: TGTGCCAGCAGTGGCAACAGGGTATCCTATGGCTACACCTTC. Its translation: CASSGNRVSYGYTF.

The V call is TRBV4-2, the J call TRBJ1-2; 7 nucleotides line up with TRBD1. The CDR3 totals 20 residues. Trimming took 0 bases from V and 4 from J; bases not matched to a gene: 20. Looked up from germline, CDR1 is LGHNA and CDR2 is YNFKEQ. CDR3 region: CASSQDLSRGLGTRGYGYTF. CDR3 nucleotide sequence: TGTGCCAGCAGCCAAGATCTTAGTAGGGGGCTCGGGACCAGAGGCTATGGCTACACCTTC.

This chain uses TRBV19 with TRBJ2-7; 8 positions agree with TRBD1. The V gene's germline CDR1 is LNHDA and CDR2 SQIVND (reference sequence). Trimming cost V 4 bases and J 5 bases; bases outside gene matches: 4. The CDR3 totals 13 residues. CDR3 loop: CASSTTGGNEQYF. DNA of the CDR3: TGTGCCAGTAGTACCACAGGGGGGAACGAGCAGTACTTC.

V is TRBV7-2 and J is TRBJ1-4; no definite D call. Germline CDR1 and CDR2: SGHTA and FQGNSA. V was cut by 6 bases and J by 8 bases, with 16 bases left in between. This CDR3 is 14 amino acids long. This chain's CDR3 is CASSPGSVREKLFF. Written as DNA, the CDR3 is TGTGCCAGCAGTCCTGGGTCAGTGCGGGAAAAACTGTTTTTT.

The rearrangement uses TRBV4-2 and TRBJ2-7, with a possible D match to TRBD2 (5 bases). The germline V gene encodes CDR1 LGHNA and CDR2 YNFKEQ. This CDR3 has 16 residues. V dropped 1 base and J dropped 1 base, with 14 bases sitting between them. The CDR3 nucleotides are TGTGCCAGCAGCCAAGTGCGGGCTCGGGCATCCTACGAGCAGTACTTC. Residues: CASSQVRARASYEQYF.

The chain joins TRBV2 to TRBJ2-3; D is undetermined. V lost 10 bases and J 0 bases, leaving 14 bases between the germline ends. Germline V gene lookup returns CDR1 SNHLY and CDR2 FYNNEI. This CDR3 spans 14 amino acids. The CDR3 loop is CATSSGTSTDTQYF. The DNA of the CDR3 is TGTGCCACCTCCTCGGGCACTAGCACAGATACGCAGTATTTT.